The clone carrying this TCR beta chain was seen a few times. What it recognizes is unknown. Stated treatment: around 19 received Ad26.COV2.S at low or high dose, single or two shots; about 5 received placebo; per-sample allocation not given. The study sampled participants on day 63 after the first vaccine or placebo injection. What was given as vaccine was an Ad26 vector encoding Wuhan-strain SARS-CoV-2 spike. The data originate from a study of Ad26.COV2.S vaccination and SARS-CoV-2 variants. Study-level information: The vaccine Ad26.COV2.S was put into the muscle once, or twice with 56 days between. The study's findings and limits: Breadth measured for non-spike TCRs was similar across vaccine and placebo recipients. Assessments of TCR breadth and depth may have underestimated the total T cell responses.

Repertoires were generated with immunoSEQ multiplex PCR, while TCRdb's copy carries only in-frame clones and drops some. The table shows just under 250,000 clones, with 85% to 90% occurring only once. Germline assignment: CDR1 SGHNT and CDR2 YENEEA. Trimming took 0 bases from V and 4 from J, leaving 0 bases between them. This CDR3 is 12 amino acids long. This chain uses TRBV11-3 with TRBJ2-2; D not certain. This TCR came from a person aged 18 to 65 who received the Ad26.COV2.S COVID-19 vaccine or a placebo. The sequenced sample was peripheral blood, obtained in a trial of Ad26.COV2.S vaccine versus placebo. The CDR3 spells CASSLDTGELFF. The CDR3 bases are TGTGCCAGCAGCTTAGACACCGGGGAGCTGTTTTTT.